The 8 T cell receptor beta chains below come from one sample, sequenced in a study of cytomegalovirus exposure and HLA in healthy donors. Primers for the PCR totalled 60 Vbeta and 13 Jbeta. Sequenced by immunoSEQ multiplex PCR; TCRdb stores in-frame clones only, minus some. This sample has about 190,000 clones; more than 65% occur once, and the top ten carry approximately 3%. Sequencing was performed on PBMCs. All receptors derive from a woman in her thirties in good health and CMV-seropositive.

This clone was seen a few times. The chain couples TRBV2 to TRBJ1-2; D gene ambiguous. Trimming took off 6 bases at V and 0 bases at J, with 5 bases between the two ends. The CDR3 sequence is 12 residues long. Germline V gene sequence: CDR1 SNHLY, CDR2 FYNNEI. Here the CDR3 DNA reads TGTGCCAGCAGGCGATCTAACTATGGCTACACCTTC. Its translation is CASRRSNYGYTF.

V gene TRBV19 combines with J gene TRBJ1-5; TRBD1 agrees at 7 bases. V was clipped by 6 bases and J by 0 bases; unmatched bases: 2. Germline V gives CDR1 LNHDA, CDR2 SQIVND (reference sequence). This CDR3 comprises 14 residues. This CDR3 is CASRDRDSNQPQHF. CDR3 DNA: TGTGCCAGTAGAGACAGGGATAGCAATCAGCCCCAGCATTTT. The entire variable domain, with the rest obtained from reference TRBV19 and TRBJ1-5, is as follows: DGGITQSPKYLFRKEGQNVTLSCEQNLNHDAMYWYRQDPGQGLRLIYYSQIVNDFQKGDIAEGYSVSREKKESFPLTVTSAQKNPTAFYLCASRDRDSNQPQHFGDGTRLSIL.

This chain joins TRBV11-2 and TRBJ2-7, with 7 bases matching TRBD1. This CDR3 has 17 amino acids. Germline assignment: CDR1 SGHAT and CDR2 FQNNGV. The junction had 15 bases not matched to a gene; V was cut back by 1 base and J by 6 bases. Here the CDR3 DNA reads TGTGCCAGCAGCTTAGCAACCGGACAGGAGAAATGGGCCGAGCAGTACTTC. This codes for CASSLATGQEKWAEQYF.

The chain is built from TRBV19 and TRBJ2-7, with D tentatively TRBD1 (6 bases). Germline V gene data show CDR1 as LNHDA and CDR2 as SQIVND (reference sequence). V was cut by 10 bases and J by 0 bases, with 19 bases left in between. CDR3 length: 15 amino acids. CDR3 DNA: TGTGCCACTTCCTCCGAGGACAGCTTCTCCTACGAGCAGTACTTC. Translated, it gives CATSSEDSFSYEQYF.

This clone was counted only a few times. The CDR3 nucleotides are TGTGCCAGCAGCTCCCTAAGGCTAGCGGGAGGGAGTTACGAGCAGTACTTC. Its protein product is CASSSLRLAGGSYEQYF. The chain employs TRBV13 and TRBJ2-7; 12 bases agree with TRBD2. The CDR3 contains 17 residues. Trimming cost V 4 bases and J 4 bases; bases outside gene matches: 11. CDR1 and CDR2 from the germline V gene are PRHDT and FYEKMQ (reference sequence).

The chain links TRBV6-6 to TRBJ2-7; no reliable D call. Per germline, CDR1 MNHNY and CDR2 SVGAGI (reference sequence). Trimming cost V 0 bases and J 0 bases, with 9 bases left between them. The CDR3 sequence is 15 residues long. The CDR3 spells CASSYSNPNSYEQYF. The CDR3, as DNA: TGTGCCAGCAGTTACTCGAATCCTAACTCCTACGAGCAGTACTTC.

The V and J genes are TRBV27 and TRBJ2-1, with TRBD2 identical over 11 bases. The CDR3 is 16 amino acids. V was clipped by 6 bases and J by 4 bases; unmatched bases: 8. Germline values: CDR1 MNHEY, CDR2 SMNVEV (reference sequence). DNA for the CDR3: TGTGCCAGCAGGCCCGCCGGGACTAGCGGATACAATGAGCAGTTCTTC. It translates to CASRPAGTSGYNEQFF.

The chain couples TRBV5-8 to TRBJ1-1; D is perhaps TRBD1 (6 bases). From germline, CDR1 is SGHTS and CDR2 YDEGEE. This CDR3 is 12 amino acids long. The V and J ends lost 9 bases and 1 base respectively, with 10 bases between them. The CDR3 spells CAIPDRNTEAFF. Written as DNA, the CDR3 is TGTGCCATCCCGGACAGGAACACTGAAGCTTTCTTT.